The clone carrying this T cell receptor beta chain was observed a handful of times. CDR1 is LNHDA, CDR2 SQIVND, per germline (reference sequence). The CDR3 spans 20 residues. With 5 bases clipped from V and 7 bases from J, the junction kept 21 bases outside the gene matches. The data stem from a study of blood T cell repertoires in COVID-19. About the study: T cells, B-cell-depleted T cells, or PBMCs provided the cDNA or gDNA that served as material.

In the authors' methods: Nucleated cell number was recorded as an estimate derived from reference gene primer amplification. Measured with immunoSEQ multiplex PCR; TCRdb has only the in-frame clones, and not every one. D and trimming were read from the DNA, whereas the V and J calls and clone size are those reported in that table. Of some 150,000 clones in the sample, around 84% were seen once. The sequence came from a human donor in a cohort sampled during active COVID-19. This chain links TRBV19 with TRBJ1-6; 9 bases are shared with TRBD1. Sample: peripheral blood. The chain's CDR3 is CASSVPLYRDRERRNSPLHF. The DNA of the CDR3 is TGTGCCAGTAGTGTACCCTTATACCGGGACAGGGAACGGAGGAATTCACCCCTCCACTTT.